The clone carrying this T cell receptor beta chain was recorded at least ten times. This sample is drawn from a study of T-cell memory formation after mild COVID-19. TCRdb re-called the 5' RACE reads through MiXCR, storing one row per CDR3 protein. In the table there are some 150,000 distinct CDR3 sequences, roughly 19% of which are singletons. The CDR3 spans 15 residues. Trimming took 8 bases from V and 5 from J; bases not matched to a gene: 8. The clonotype was recovered from an adult woman who had mild COVID-19 (a few samples of this study predate the infection). Cell type and time point are not known. Input material: PBMCs or a T cell subset sorted from them (not recorded which). J is TRBJ1-5 and V is TRBV12-3 or TRBV12-4, with 11 bases identical to TRBD1. CDR3 protein: CASVGTGGTDQPQHF. DNA of the CDR3: TGTGCCAGCGTGGGGACAGGGGGGACAGATCAGCCCCAGCATTTT.